This T cell receptor beta chain was sequenced during a study of molecular identifiers for immune sequencing clone quantification. TCRdb ran MiXCR on the PCR reads and lists one entry per CDR3 protein. The sample holds about 640,000 distinct CDR3 sequences, 15% to 20% seen once. This clonotype was found many times. Its specificity is not known. The study's findings and limits: Clones above 20 RNA copies contained over 97% of effector molecules but under 1% of naive ones. In cases of identical TCR molecules sharing a barcode, highly expanded clone sizes could be underestimated.

RNA fractions of 10%, 30% or 50% and about 19,000 to 1,100,000 sorted cells were the source of naive CD8 libraries. When naive CD8 T cells were sorted, they were gated as CD8+CD4-CCR7+CD45RA+. This CDR3 has 14 amino acids. V lost 9 bases and J 4 bases, leaving 16 bases between the germline ends. The receptor comes from a human donor in good health. Some libraries in this study had Jurkat cell RNA spiked in. This rearrangement joins TRBV12-3 or TRBV12-4 to TRBJ2-1; the D gene is possibly TRBD1 (5 bases). Specimen: naive CD8+ T cells from blood, with Jurkat cell RNA spiked in. Subset here: FACS-sorted CD8+CD4-CCR7+CD45RA+ naive T cells. DNA of the CDR3: TGTGCCAGTCCGGGCCCCAGGGATTACAATGAGCAGTTCTTC. This encodes CASPGPRDYNEQFF.